These 2 T cell receptor beta chains were all obtained from the same sample, sequenced in a study of blood T cells in healthy people across ages. A J-beta primer mix and a sample-barcoded 5' primer were used in a second PCR of roughly 7 to 12 cycles. One entry per CDR3 protein results from TCRdb running MiXCR on the 5' RACE reads. Here the sample spans some 920,000 distinct CDR3 sequences, about 53% being singletons. Sequenced material: blood. The receptors derive from an older woman in good health.

This sequence joins TRBV7-2 and TRBJ1-4; 9 bases align to TRBD1. The CDR3 extends over 15 amino acids. V shed 5 bases and J 8 bases; nucleotides not matched to a gene: 9. Germline loops: CDR1 SGHTA, CDR2 FQGNSA. The CDR3 DNA follows: TGTGCCAGCAGCCCCGCGGACAGGGGCGGGGAAAAACTGTTTTTT. Translating it yields CASSPADRGGEKLFF.

This sequence joins TRBV2 and TRBJ1-1; the D gene is possibly TRBD1 (5 bases). Trimming left V 8 bases short and J 1 base short, with 14 bases between. The CDR3 has 14 amino acids. Germline V gene lookup returns CDR1 SNHLY and CDR2 FYNNEI. The CDR3 DNA sequence: TGTGCCAGCCGCCGGGACCAACCGAACACTGAAGCTTTCTTT. It encodes CASRRDQPNTEAFF.